This TCR beta chain was identified in a study of blood T cells in healthy people across ages. Study-wide background: Template-switching capture recovered about one barcoded beta molecule per two T cells.

Then a second PCR, running about 6 to 12 cycles, was carried out with a sample-barcoded 5' primer and a J-beta primer mix. Via MiXCR, TCRdb re-called the 5' RACE reads, giving one row per CDR3 protein. The table has 550,000 to 750,000 distinct CDR3 sequences, over 20% seen once. The individuals who served as donors were healthy Caucasians living in Russia, aged about 6 to 100. Comment on this clonotype: The antigen remains undetermined.

Overall study results and limits: The fall in TCR beta diversity per million T cells was roughly linear with age.

There are 15 residues in the CDR3. V was clipped by 6 bases and J by 2 bases; unmatched bases: 7. CDR1 and CDR2 from the germline V gene are MNHEY and SVGEGT. The sequenced material came from blood. The genes are TRBV6-2 or TRBV6-3 and TRBJ1-5; 7 bases fit TRBD1. This TCR derives from a man in his 70s in good health. CDR3 sequence (DNA): TGTGCCAGCAGAGATCATACAGGGGGCAATCAGCCCCAGCATTTT. Translating gives CASRDHTGGNQPQHF.